This T cell receptor (beta chain) appears in the sequencing data of a study of CD8 T cells in ankylosing spondylitis (dated by TCRdb to the late 2010s). As for the study more broadly: T cell receptor beta repertoires were profiled in healthy donors and ankylosing spondylitis patients so that disease-linked TCR variants could be found. The whole study cohort included some 100 healthy donors and some 27 ankylosing spondylitis patients. Peripheral blood was sampled, and synovial fluid was also collected from ankylosing spondylitis patients. Overall study outcomes, separate from this receptor: The disease-linked clones were reported as significantly enriched in matched synovial fluid samples from ankylosing spondylitis patients. In peripheral blood, the disease-linked clones were found at relatively low frequencies and had a CD8+ phenotype. A TCR beta motif made up of 7 to 9 highly homologous amino acid variants appeared to be characteristic of blood from ankylosing spondylitis patients. Some of the motif variants had been reported before in the synovial fluid and blood of reactive arthritis patients, a finding that suggests common disease-initiation mechanisms.

TCRdb shows the sequencer as Illumina HiSeq 2500. Quantitative 5'-RACE with molecular barcodes was used to prepare TCR beta libraries. In the original analysis: A new computational method based on a probabilistic model of VDJ rearrangement was used to identify disease-linked TCR variants. The raw public data were reprocessed by TCRdb itself: fastp quality trimming at Q25, MiXCR clonotype calling, in-frame beta chains only. Each CDR3 protein gets just one entry, which takes the most common genes and DNA from the rows behind it. TCRdb, rather than the study authors, made the V and J calls. The sample records around 440,000 distinct CDR3 sequences, about 15% of which are singletons. The top ten constitute approximately 1% of the sample. Relative to germline, V is missing 0 bases and J is missing 1 base, with 1 base of the junction outside any gene match. Counted from cysteine to phenylalanine, this CDR3 has 15 amino acids. Just CDR3 DNA is preserved here, 45 bases in frame from base 1. CDR1 and CDR2 (SGHRS, YFSETQ) derive from the germline V gene.

This clonotype occurred a few times. This clone's antigen is unknown. Base qualities are not at hand, and no much larger clone is one base apart. The source material was blood, either unsorted or a sorted T cell fraction (not recorded which). The receptor's source is a male donor with ankylosing spondylitis. In this chain, TRBV5-1 is recombined with TRBJ2-7; TRBD2 aligns with 10 central bases. The CDR3 loop reads CASSLDSGGSYEQYF. The DNA sequence is TGCGCCAGCAGCTTGGATAGCGGGGGGTCCTACGAGCAGTACTTC.